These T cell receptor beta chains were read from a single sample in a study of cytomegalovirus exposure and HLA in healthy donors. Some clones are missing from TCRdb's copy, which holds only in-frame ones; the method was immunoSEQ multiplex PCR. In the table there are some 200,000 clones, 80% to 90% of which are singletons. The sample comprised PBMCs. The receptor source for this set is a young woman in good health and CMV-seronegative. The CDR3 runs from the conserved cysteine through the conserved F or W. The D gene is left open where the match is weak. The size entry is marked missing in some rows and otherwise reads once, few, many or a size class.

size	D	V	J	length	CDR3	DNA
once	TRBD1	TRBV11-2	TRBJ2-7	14	CASSWDRGSLEQYF	TGTGCCAGCAGCTGGGACAGGGGCTCCCTCGAGCAGTACTTC
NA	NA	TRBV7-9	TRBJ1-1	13	CASSLGTHTEAFF	TGTGCCAGCAGCTTAGGGACTCACACTGAAGCTTTCTTT
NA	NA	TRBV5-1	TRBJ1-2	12	CASSLDTYGYTF	TGCGCCAGCAGCTTGGACACGTATGGCTACACCTTC
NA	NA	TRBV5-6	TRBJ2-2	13	CASSLVRTGELFF	TGTGCCAGCAGCTTGGTGAGGACCGGGGAGCTGTTTTTT
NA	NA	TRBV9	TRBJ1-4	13	CASSTGRNEKLFF	TGTGCCAGCAGCACAGGCCGGAATGAAAAACTGTTTTTT
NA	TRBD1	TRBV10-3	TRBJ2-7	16	CAISESPTGGPYEQYF	TGTGCCATCAGTGAGTCCCCGACAGGGGGCCCCTACGAGCAGTACTTC
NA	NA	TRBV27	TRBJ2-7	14	CASSSTPSSYEQYF	TGTGCCAGCAGTTCCACCCCTAGCTCCTACGAGCAGTACTTC
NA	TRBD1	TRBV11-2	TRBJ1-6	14	CASSSTGWNSPLHF	TGTGCCAGCAGCTCGACAGGGTGGAATTCACCCCTCCACTTT
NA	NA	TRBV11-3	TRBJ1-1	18	CASSLSPHRMTENTEAFF	TGTGCCAGCAGCTTAAGCCCCCATAGGATGACAGAGAACACTGAAGCTTTCTTT
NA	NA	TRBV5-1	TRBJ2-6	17	CASSLTPGSSGANVLTF	TGCGCCAGCAGCTTGACGCCGGGATCCTCTGGGGCCAACGTCCTGACTTTC
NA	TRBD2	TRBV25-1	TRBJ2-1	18	CASSDNLIAVAGEHEQFF	TGTGCCAGCAGTGATAATCTCATCGCGGTAGCGGGAGAACATGAGCAGTTCTTC
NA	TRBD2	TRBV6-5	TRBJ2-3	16	CASSYSSGGFADTQYF	TGTGCCAGCAGTTACTCGAGCGGGGGATTCGCAGATACGCAGTATTTT
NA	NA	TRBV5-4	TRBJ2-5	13	CASSLVTEETQYF	TGTGCCAGCAGCTTGGTAACAGAAGAGACCCAGTACTTC
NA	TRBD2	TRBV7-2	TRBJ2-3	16	CASSAVKRGALDTQYF	TGTGCCAGCAGCGCCGTGAAGCGGGGGGCCCTGGATACGCAGTATTTT
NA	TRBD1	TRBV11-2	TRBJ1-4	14	CASSWTDRGEKLFF	TGTGCCAGCAGCTGGACTGACAGGGGTGAAAAACTGTTTTTT
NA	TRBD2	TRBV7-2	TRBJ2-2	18	CASSFWGGGLRSAGELFF	TGTGCCAGCAGCTTCTGGGGGGGAGGGCTGAGGAGTGCCGGGGAGCTGTTTTTT
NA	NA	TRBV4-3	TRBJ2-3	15	CASSQDRGYTDTQYF	TGCGCCAGCAGCCAAGATCGCGGCTACACAGATACGCAGTATTTT
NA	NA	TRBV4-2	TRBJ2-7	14	CASSPLGLIGEQYF	TGTGCCAGCAGCCCCTTGGGACTGATAGGCGAGCAGTACTTC
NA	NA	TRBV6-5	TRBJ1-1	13	CASSYSGVTEAFF	TGTGCCAGCAGTTACTCCGGGGTCACTGAAGCTTTCTTT
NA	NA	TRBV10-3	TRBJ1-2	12	CAISEAGYGYTF	TGTGCCATCAGTGAAGCCGGGTACGGCTACACCTTC
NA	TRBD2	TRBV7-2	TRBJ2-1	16	CASSLAFSSGRHEQFF	TGTGCCAGCAGCTTAGCGTTTTCTAGCGGGAGACATGAGCAGTTCTTC
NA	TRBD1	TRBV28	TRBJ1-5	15	CASSPGQGRNQPQHF	TGTGCCAGCAGCCCTGGACAGGGTCGAAATCAGCCCCAGCATTTT
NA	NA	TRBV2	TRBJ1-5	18	CASRRGPSTGYSNQPQHF	TGTGCCAGCCGTCGCGGCCCCTCCACAGGGTATAGCAATCAGCCCCAGCATTTT
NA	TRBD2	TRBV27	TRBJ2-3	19	CASSSAFAGGPTRADTQYF	TGTGCCAGCAGTTCCGCGTTTGCGGGGGGACCGACGCGCGCAGATACGCAGTATTTT
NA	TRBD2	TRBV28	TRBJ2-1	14	CASSLPGLAGEQFF	TGTGCCAGCAGCCTGCCGGGACTAGCGGGGGAGCAGTTCTTC
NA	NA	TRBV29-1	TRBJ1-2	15	CSVEILGGIIYGYTF	TGCAGCGTTGAGATATTAGGGGGAATAATCTATGGCTACACCTTC
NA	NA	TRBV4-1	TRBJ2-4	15	CASSQGGRVENIQYF	TGCGCCAGCAGCCAAGGGGGGCGGGTGGAAAACATTCAGTACTTC
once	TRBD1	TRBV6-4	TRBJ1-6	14	CASWGTGGRSPLHF	TGTGCCAGCTGGGGGACAGGGGGAAGGTCACCCCTCCACTTT
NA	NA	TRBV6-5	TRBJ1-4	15	CASSLRASTNEKLFF	TGTGCCAGCAGTTTGAGGGCGTCAACTAATGAAAAACTGTTTTTT
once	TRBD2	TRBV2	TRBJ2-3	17	CASSGYSGGSRTDTQYF	TGTGCCAGCAGTGGATATAGCGGGGGGTCACGCACAGATACGCAGTATTTT
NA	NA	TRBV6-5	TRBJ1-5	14	CASSSGPGNQPQHF	TGTGCCAGCAGTTCTGGGCCGGGCAATCAGCCCCAGCATTTT
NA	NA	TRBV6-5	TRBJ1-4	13	CASRSPGGEKLFF	TGTGCCAGCAGGTCTCCGGGTGGCGAAAAACTGTTTTTT
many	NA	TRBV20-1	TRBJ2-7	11	CSASSPSEQYF	TGCAGTGCTAGTAGCCCCTCCGAGCAGTACTTC
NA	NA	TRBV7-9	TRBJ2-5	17	CASRPGGGGRESETQYF	TGTGCCAGCAGACCCGGCGGAGGAGGGCGAGAGTCGGAGACCCAGTACTTC
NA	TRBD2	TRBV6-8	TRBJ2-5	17	CASSNPRTSGRGETQYF	TGTGCCAGCAGTAACCCCCGGACTAGCGGGAGGGGGGAGACCCAGTACTTC
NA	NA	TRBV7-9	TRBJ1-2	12	CASSLGPTGNTF	TGTGCCAGCAGCTTAGGACCGACGGGGAACACCTTC
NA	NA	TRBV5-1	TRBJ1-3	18	CASSLGPSGGFSGNTIYF	TGCGCCAGCAGCTTGGGCCCCTCGGGGGGCTTTTCTGGAAACACCATATATTTT
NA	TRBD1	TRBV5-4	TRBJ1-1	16	CASSFTTGTARTEAFF	TGTGCCAGCAGCTTTACAACCGGGACAGCTCGAACTGAAGCTTTCTTT
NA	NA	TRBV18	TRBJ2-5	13	CASSPRREETQYF	TGTGCCAGCTCACCTCGGCGGGAAGAGACCCAGTACTTC
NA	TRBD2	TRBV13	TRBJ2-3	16	CASSLKRGVSTDTQYF	TGTGCCAGCAGCCTAAAGCGGGGGGTGAGCACAGATACGCAGTATTTT
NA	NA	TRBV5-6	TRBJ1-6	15	CASSSGQTYNSPLHF	TGTGCCAGCAGCTCCGGACAGACATATAATTCACCCCTCCACTTT
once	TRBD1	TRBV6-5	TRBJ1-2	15	CASRLASGGNYGYTF	TGTGCCAGCAGACTGGCCTCAGGGGGAAACTATGGCTACACCTTC
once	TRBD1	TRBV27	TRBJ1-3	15	CASSPGTASGNTIYF	TGTGCCAGCAGTCCAGGGACAGCCTCTGGAAACACCATATATTTT
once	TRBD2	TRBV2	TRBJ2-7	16	CASSGHRTSGSYEQYF	TGTGCCAGCAGTGGCCACCGGACTAGCGGCTCCTACGAGCAGTACTTC
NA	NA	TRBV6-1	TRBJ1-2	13	CASKKKVGGGYTF	TGTGCCAGCAAAAAAAAGGTCGGAGGTGGCTACACCTTC
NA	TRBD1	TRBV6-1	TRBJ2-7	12	CASRTGTYEQYF	TGTGCCAGCAGGACAGGGACCTACGAGCAGTACTTC
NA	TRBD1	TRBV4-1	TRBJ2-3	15	CASSPSGTGVDTQYF	TGCGCCAGCTCCCCCAGTGGGACAGGGGTTGATACGCAGTATTTT
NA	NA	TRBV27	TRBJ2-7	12	CASSFIRGEQYF	TGTGCCAGCAGTTTTATCCGGGGCGAGCAGTACTTC
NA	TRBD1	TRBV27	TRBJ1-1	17	CASSLGTGVSMNTEAFF	TGTGCCAGCAGTCTAGGGACAGGGGTTTCCATGAACACTGAAGCTTTCTTT
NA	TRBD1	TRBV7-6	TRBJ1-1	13	CASSPDRVTEAFF	TGTGCCAGCAGCCCCGACAGGGTAACTGAAGCTTTCTTT
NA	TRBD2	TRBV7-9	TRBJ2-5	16	CASSPAGTSRKETQYF	TGTGCCAGCAGCCCTGCCGGGACTAGCCGAAAAGAGACCCAGTACTTC
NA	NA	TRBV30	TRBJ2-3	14	CAWSTLTAVSTQYF	TGTGCCTGGAGCACCCTAACCGCTGTTTCTACGCAGTATTTT
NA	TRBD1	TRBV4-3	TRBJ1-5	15	CASSPEQGQDQPQHF	TGCGCCAGCAGCCCAGAACAGGGGCAAGATCAGCCCCAGCATTTT
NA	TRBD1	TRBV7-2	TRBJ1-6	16	CASSSSRQGSGSPLHF	TGTGCCAGCAGCTCGTCACGACAGGGATCAGGTTCACCCCTCCACTTT
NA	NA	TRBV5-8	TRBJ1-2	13	CASSFDSNYGYTF	TGTGCCAGCAGCTTCGACAGTAACTATGGCTACACCTTC
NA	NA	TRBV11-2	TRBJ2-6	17	CASSLGPRGSGANVLTF	TGTGCCAGCAGCTTAGGACCTAGGGGGTCTGGGGCCAACGTCCTGACTTTC
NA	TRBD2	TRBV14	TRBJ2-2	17	CASSQVPSGSRVGELFF	TGTGCCAGCAGCCAAGTTCCTAGCGGGAGCCGGGTCGGGGAGCTGTTTTTT
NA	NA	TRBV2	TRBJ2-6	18	CASSRTLPMVSGANVLTF	TGTGCCAGCAGCCGGACTCTCCCCATGGTCTCTGGGGCCAACGTCCTGACTTTC
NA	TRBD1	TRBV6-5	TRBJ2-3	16	CASSYGDRPWTDTQYF	TGTGCCAGCAGTTACGGGGACAGGCCGTGGACAGATACGCAGTATTTT